This T cell receptor (beta chain) stems from a study of blood T cells in healthy people across ages. Per-sample yields of isolated PBMCs were at least 6 million. With a J-beta primer mix and a sample-barcoded 5' primer, a second PCR ran about 7 to 12 cycles. A 12-random-nucleotide template-switch adaptor tagged each cDNA molecule. TCRdb re-analysed the 5' RACE reads in MiXCR, keeping a single row per CDR3 protein. The sample includes roughly 790,000 distinct CDR3 sequences, 35% to 45% of them seen just once. Trimming pared 5 bases from V and 7 bases from J, leaving 15 bases between. Germline values: CDR1 SGHTA, CDR2 FQGNSA. This CDR3 is 14 amino acids long.

The source of this sequence is an older woman in good health. V usage is TRBV7-2 and J usage is TRBJ2-1; D is possibly TRBD2 (5 bases). The sequencing input was blood. CDR3 coding DNA: TGTGCCAGCAGCCCCGAAATCTGGGAGAATGAGCAGTTCTTC. Translated, it gives CASSPEIWENEQFF.